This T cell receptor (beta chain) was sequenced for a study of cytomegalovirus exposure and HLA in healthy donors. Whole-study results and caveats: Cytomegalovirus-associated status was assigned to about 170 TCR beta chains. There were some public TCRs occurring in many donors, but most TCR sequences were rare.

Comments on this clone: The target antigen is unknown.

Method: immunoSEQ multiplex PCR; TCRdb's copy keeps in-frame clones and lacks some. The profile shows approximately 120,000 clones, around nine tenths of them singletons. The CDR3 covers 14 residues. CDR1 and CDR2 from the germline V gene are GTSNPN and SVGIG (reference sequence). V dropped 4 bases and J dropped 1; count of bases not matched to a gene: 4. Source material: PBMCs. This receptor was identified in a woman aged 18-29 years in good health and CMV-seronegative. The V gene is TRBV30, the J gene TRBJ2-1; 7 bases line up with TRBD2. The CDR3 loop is CAWTRGESYNEQFF. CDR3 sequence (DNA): TGTGCCTGGACCCGGGGGGAATCCTACAATGAGCAGTTCTTC.